The present T cell receptor beta chain was sequenced within a study of T cell repertoires in cytomegalovirus infection. This clonotype was observed a few times. Its target is unknown. From the reads, TCRdb called clonotypes with MiXCR, one entry per CDR3 protein. The repertoire holds around 900,000 distinct CDR3 sequences, with roughly 30% as singletons. The CDR3 extends over 14 amino acids. Trimming stripped 3 bases from V and 0 bases from J, with 5 bases between. This clonotype was sampled from a human donor in good health (CMV status not recorded). Some clones in this sample may be carry-over from other donors' samples. Source: cultured CD8+ T cells from PBMCs, taken from culture after CMV antigen stimulation. This chain links TRBV12-3 or TRBV12-4 with TRBJ1-4, with D unresolved. This CDR3 is CASSLIATNEKLFF. For the CDR3, the DNA is TGTGCCAGCAGTTTGATTGCAACTAATGAAAAACTGTTTTTT.